One and the same sample provided the 9 T cell receptor beta chains below, sequenced in a study of cytomegalovirus exposure and HLA in healthy donors. PCR employed 60 Vbeta and 13 Jbeta primers. Measured with immunoSEQ multiplex PCR; TCRdb has only the in-frame clones, and not every one. The data contain around 140,000 clones, approximately 80% of them singletons. The sample taken for sequencing was PBMCs. Receptors originate from a male donor in good health and CMV-seropositive.

This chain uses TRBV7-3 with TRBJ1-2, with D possibly matching TRBD1 (5 bases). From germline, CDR1 is SGHTA and CDR2 FQGTGA. V shed 5 bases and J shed 2 bases, with 9 bases lying between them. This CDR3 has 13 residues. Written as DNA, the CDR3 is TGTGCCAGCAGCCCCGACAGAAACTATGGCTACACCTTC. Translation: CASSPDRNYGYTF.

The gene calls are TRBV11-2 and TRBJ1-2, with 7 nucleotides matching TRBD1. Germline CDR1 SGHAT, CDR2 FQNNGV. The length of the CDR3 is 13 residues. V lost 5 bases and J lost 3; bases outside the gene matches: 3. The CDR3 coding sequence is TGTGCCAGCAGCCCGGGACAGTACTATGGCTACACCTTC. It codes for CASSPGQYYGYTF. The full variable domain, rest sourced from reference TRBV11-2 and TRBJ1-2, is EAGVAQSPRYKIIEKRQSVAFWCNPISGHATLYWYQQILGQGPKLLIQFQNNGVVDDSQLPKDRFSAERLKGVDSTLKIQPAKLEDSAVYLCASSPGQYYGYTFGSGTRLTVV.

This clone was counted once. The chain combines TRBV2 with TRBJ1-5; TRBD1 matches at 7 bases. The V segment lost 6 bases and the J segment 7 bases; nucleotides outside the gene matches: 9. The CDR3 is made up of 14 amino acids. Germline V gene lookup returns CDR1 SNHLY and CDR2 FYNNEI. The CDR3 reads CASRARDRWQPQHF. CDR3 coding DNA: TGTGCCAGCAGAGCCAGGGACAGATGGCAGCCCCAGCATTTT.

The rearrangement links TRBV11-2 to TRBJ2-7; 9 nucleotides agree with TRBD1. Germline CDR1 reads SGHAT; CDR2 reads FQNNGV. This CDR3 has 17 amino acids. V dropped 4 bases and J dropped 3; count of bases not matched to a gene: 13. DNA for the CDR3: TGTGCCAGCAGCTCCAGGGCGACAGGGGGAAACGTCTACGAGCAGTACTTC. Amino acid sequence: CASSSRATGGNVYEQYF. The full variable domain, completed using reference TRBV11-2 and TRBJ2-7, is EAGVAQSPRYKIIEKRQSVAFWCNPISGHATLYWYQQILGQGPKLLIQFQNNGVVDDSQLPKDRFSAERLKGVDSTLKIQPAKLEDSAVYLCASSSRATGGNVYEQYFGPGTRLTVT.

This chain joins TRBV7-3 and TRBJ2-1; TRBD2 matches at 8 bases. This CDR3 region has 16 residues. From germline, CDR1 is SGHTA and CDR2 FQGTGA. V lost 6 bases to trimming and J lost 3 bases; unmatched junction nucleotides: 10. The CDR3 region is CASSRGGGSGYNEQFF. Written as DNA, the CDR3 is TGTGCCAGCAGTCGCGGCGGGGGGTCGGGCTACAATGAGCAGTTCTTC.

The chain uses TRBV13 and TRBJ2-7; 8 bases are shared with TRBD1. Germline V gene sequence: CDR1 PRHDT, CDR2 FYEKMQ (reference sequence). The V and J ends lost 5 bases and 1 base, in that order; junction bases with no gene match: 7. This CDR3 contains 15 residues. Here the CDR3 DNA reads TGTGCCAGCAGCCCCGGACAGGGACCATCCTACGAGCAGTACTTC. Its translation: CASSPGQGPSYEQYF.

This chain connects TRBV2 to TRBJ2-1; D is perhaps TRBD1 (8 bases). The germline CDR1 and CDR2 sequences are SNHLY and FYNNEI. Trimming took 5 bases from V and 0 from J, leaving 20 bases between them. The CDR3 contains 18 residues. CDR3 residues: CASSLRTGRASSYNEQFF. The CDR3 DNA is TGTGCCAGCAGTCTCCGGACAGGGAGGGCTAGCTCCTACAATGAGCAGTTCTTC. The variable domain in full, completed from reference TRBV2 and TRBJ2-1, reads EPEVTQTPSHQVTQMGQEVILRCVPISNHLYFYWYRQILGQKVEFLVSFYNNEISEKSEIFDDQFSVERPDGSNFTLKIRSTKLEDSAMYFCASSLRTGRASSYNEQFFGPGTRLTVL.

As regards this clone: The limits of the CDR3 on the DNA are not certain, so only TCRdb's listed CDR3 is given. Other nucleotide sequences from this sample produce the same CDR3. The rearrangement uses TRBV5-1 and TRBJ1-1; TRBD1 is taken as the D call from the table, unchecked against the DNA. Including both end residues, the CDR3 is 17 amino acids long. Germline V gives CDR1 SGHRS, CDR2 YFSETQ. CDR3: CASSSVSFGTGSTEAFF.

This rearrangement joins TRBV5-1 to TRBJ1-1; TRBD1 is a possible D gene (6 bases). The germline V gene has CDR1 SGHRS and CDR2 YFSETQ. The CDR3 consists of 15 residues. V lost 0 bases, J lost 1 base, and 10 bases lay in between. CDR3 in DNA: TGCGCCAGCAGCTTGGTGGGGGCGGGGAACACTGAAGCTTTCTTT. As protein: CASSLVGAGNTEAFF.